This T cell receptor beta chain emerged from a study of T-cell reconstitution after alpha-beta-depleted transplantation in children. This clonotype was detected many times. Unique molecular identifiers were used to barcode this TCRbeta library. MiXCR, applied by TCRdb to the PCR reads, yields one record per CDR3 protein. Here the sample spans 400,000 to 550,000 distinct CDR3 sequences, 8% to 11% being singletons. V was pared by 1 base and J by 5 bases, with 10 bases between. The CDR3 consists of 13 residues. CDR1 is SGDLS and CDR2 is YYNGEE in the germline V gene. Sequencing was performed on PBMCs, taken before TCRalphabeta/CD19-depleted stem cell transplant. The TCR sequence derives from a child under 10 years old with inherited bone marrow failure, due to receive a stem cell transplant. V and J are TRBV9 and TRBJ2-7; possibly TRBD1 for D (5 bases). CDR3 in amino acids: CASSVSGLDEQYF. CDR3 coding DNA: TGTGCCAGCAGCGTATCAGGGCTCGACGAGCAGTACTTC.